These T cell receptor beta chains were read from a single sample in a study of T cell repertoires in cytomegalovirus infection. TCRdb reprocessed the reads via MiXCR and lists one record per CDR3 protein. The sample lists about 500,000 distinct CDR3 sequences, more than 30% seen once, with around a sixth in the top ten. These receptors have no identified antigens. The source material was cultured PBMCs, sampled from culture after CMV antigen stimulation. The receptors originated from a human donor in good health (CMV status not recorded). Some clones in this sample may be carry-over from other donors' samples. CDR3s include the opening cysteine and the closing phenylalanine or tryptophan. A D gene is named only where the DNA matches it firmly. Size values are once, few and many counts, or a class for expanded clones, and some rows have none.

D: .
V: TRBV19
J: TRBJ1-2
size: .
CDR3: CASSIAGGTYGYTF
DNA: TGTGCCAGTAGTATAGCCGGCGGGACCTATGGCTACACCTTC

D: .
V: TRBV4-3
J: TRBJ1-4
size: .
CDR3: CASSQDRHQLFF
DNA: TGCGCCAGCAGCCAAGACCGACATCAACTGTTTTTT

D: .
V: TRBV29-1
J: TRBJ1-2
size: .
CDR3: CSGNLVWGGYTF
DNA: TGCAGCGGGAACCTGGTCTGGGGCGGCTACACCTTC

D: .
V: TRBV19
J: TRBJ2-1
size: few
CDR3: CASRPSPGLAGEQFF
DNA: TGTGCCAGTAGACCAAGCCCCGGGCTGGCCGGTGAGCAGTTCTTC

D: .
V: TRBV15
J: TRBJ2-1
size: few
CDR3: CATSRSSSFDEQFF
DNA: TGTGCCACCAGCAGGAGTTCTAGCTTCGATGAGCAGTTCTTC

D: .
V: TRBV11-2
J: TRBJ2-5
size: few
CDR3: CASSPVGVPRAGETQYF
DNA: TGTGCCAGCAGCCCAGTCGGGGTACCCCGAGCAGGAGAGACCCAGTACTTC

D: .
V: TRBV29-1
J: TRBJ2-3
size: .
CDR3: CSVGGQLSTDTQYF
DNA: TGCAGCGTTGGTGGGCAGCTAAGCACAGATACGCAGTATTTT

D: TRBD2
V: TRBV20-1
J: TRBJ2-1
size: few
CDR3: CSAREGGGRANIVYNEQFF
DNA: TGCAGTGCTAGAGAAGGAGGCGGGAGGGCCAATATCGTCTACAATGAGCAGTTCTTC

D: .
V: TRBV27
J: TRBJ2-5
size: once
CDR3: CASSPGLPETQYF
DNA: TGTGCCAGCAGTCCAGGGTTACCAGAGACCCAGTACTTC

D: .
V: TRBV30
J: TRBJ1-1
size: .
CDR3: CAWSISEAFF
DNA: TGTGCCTGGAGTATCTCTGAAGCTTTCTTT

D: TRBD1
V: TRBV5-4
J: TRBJ1-2
size: .
CDR3: CASSFRQGRRTYGYTF
DNA: TGTGCCAGCAGCTTCCGACAGGGAAGACGGACCTATGGCTACACCTTC

D: .
V: TRBV25-1
J: TRBJ1-4
size: .
CDR3: CASHGVGNEKLFF
DNA: TGTGCCAGTCACGGGGTAGGGAATGAAAAACTGTTTTTT

D: TRBD2
V: TRBV27
J: TRBJ2-1
size: .
CDR3: CASSSIAGGPKDEQFF
DNA: TGTGCCAGCAGTTCAATAGCGGGAGGGCCCAAAGATGAGCAGTTCTTC

D: .
V: TRBV7-2
J: TRBJ2-1
size: few
CDR3: CASSLTQLANEQFF
DNA: TGTGCCAGCAGCTTGACGCAACTAGCCAATGAGCAGTTCTTC

D: .
V: TRBV28
J: TRBJ1-6
size: .
CDR3: CAAGGRPDNSPLHF
DNA: TGTGCCGCCGGGGGCAGGCCTGATAATTCACCCCTCCACTTT

D: .
V: TRBV2
J: TRBJ1-2
size: many
CDR3: CASSEALGQYGYTF
DNA: TGTGCCAGCAGTGAAGCGCTTGGACAGTATGGCTACACCTTC

D: .
V: TRBV2
J: TRBJ2-7
size: .
CDR3: CASAYRSSSYEQYF
DNA: TGTGCCAGCGCTTATCGGTCGTCCAGCTACGAGCAGTACTTC

D: .
V: TRBV7-2
J: TRBJ2-7
size: many
CDR3: CASSLDANPYEQYF
DNA: TGTGCCAGCAGCTTAGATGCAAATCCCTACGAGCAGTACTTC

D: .
V: TRBV7-8
J: TRBJ2-3
size: .
CDR3: CASSMSTDTQYF
DNA: TGTGCCAGCAGCATGAGCACAGATACGCAGTATTTT

D: .
V: TRBV7-2
J: TRBJ1-5
size: many
CDR3: CASSLAEFQPQHF
DNA: TGTGCCAGCAGCCTAGCTGAATTTCAGCCCCAGCATTTT

D: .
V: TRBV5-8
J: TRBJ2-3
size: .
CDR3: CASSLDGSLSDTQYF
DNA: TGTGCCAGCAGCTTGGACGGGAGTTTGTCCGATACGCAGTATTTT

D: .
V: TRBV4-3
J: TRBJ2-3
size: few
CDR3: CASSQDMGPGDTQYF
DNA: TGCGCCAGCAGCCAAGATATGGGGCCCGGGGATACGCAGTATTTT

D: .
V: TRBV9
J: TRBJ2-1
size: few
CDR3: CASSGRRSYNEQFF
DNA: TGTGCCAGCAGCGGGAGAAGGTCCTACAATGAGCAGTTCTTC

D: .
V: TRBV7-3
J: TRBJ1-5
size: .
CDR3: CASSFEGDSNQPQHF
DNA: TGTGCCAGCAGCTTCGAGGGGGATAGCAATCAGCCCCAGCATTTT

D: .
V: TRBV12-3/TRBV12-4
J: TRBJ1-5
size: few
CDR3: CASSLGHANQPQHF
DNA: TGTGCCAGCAGTCTCGGACACGCCAATCAGCCCCAGCATTTT

D: .
V: TRBV6-6
J: TRBJ2-1
size: .
CDR3: CASSYTVQFF
DNA: TGTGCCAGCAGTTACACGGTGCAGTTCTTC

D: TRBD1
V: TRBV12-3/TRBV12-4
J: TRBJ2-7
size: few
CDR3: CASSSGQGVGYEQYF
DNA: TGTGCCAGCAGTTCAGGACAGGGGGTTGGTTACGAGCAGTACTTC

D: TRBD1
V: TRBV12-3/TRBV12-4
J: TRBJ1-4
size: few
CDR3: CASSPTQGTNEKLFF
DNA: TGTGCCAGCAGTCCCACACAGGGGACTAATGAAAAACTGTTTTTT

D: .
V: TRBV5-4
J: TRBJ2-3
size: .
CDR3: CASSRMGGRNTDTQYF
DNA: TGTGCCAGCAGCCGCATGGGCGGCAGAAACACAGATACGCAGTATTTT

D: .
V: TRBV7-4
J: TRBJ2-3
size: once
CDR3: CASSLDLAGAGTDTQYF
DNA: TGTGCCAGCAGCTTAGATCTGGCAGGGGCTGGCACAGATACGCAGTATTTT

D: .
V: TRBV20-1
J: TRBJ2-1
size: .
CDR3: CSARVGSNEQFF
DNA: TGCAGTGCTAGAGTAGGGAGTAATGAGCAGTTCTTC

D: .
V: TRBV29-1
J: TRBJ1-1
size: .
CDR3: CSVLSGPTEAFF
DNA: TGCAGCGTACTATCCGGGCCCACTGAAGCTTTCTTT

D: .
V: TRBV10-3
J: TRBJ1-2
size: few
CDR3: CAISEGSQAGGYTF
DNA: TGTGCCATCAGTGAGGGCTCCCAGGCAGGTGGCTACACCTTC

D: .
V: TRBV6-1
J: TRBJ2-3
size: .
CDR3: CASSKQGTDTQYF
DNA: TGTGCCAGCAGTAAACAGGGAACAGATACGCAGTATTTT

D: TRBD2
V: TRBV6-5
J: TRBJ2-7
size: few
CDR3: CASSYSGGSSGYEQYF
DNA: TGTGCCAGCAGTTACTCGGGCGGCTCTAGCGGCTACGAGCAGTACTTC

D: .
V: TRBV12-3/TRBV12-4
J: TRBJ1-4
size: once
CDR3: CASSTASEKLFF
DNA: TGTGCCAGTTCGACAGCAAGTGAAAAACTGTTTTTT

D: .
V: TRBV7-2
J: TRBJ2-1
size: many
CDR3: CASSLEGGRGGRNEQFF
DNA: TGTGCCAGCAGCTTAGAGGGCGGGAGAGGGGGTCGCAATGAGCAGTTCTTC

D: .
V: TRBV6-5
J: TRBJ2-7
size: .
CDR3: CASSYSKVASYEQYF
DNA: TGTGCCAGCAGTTACTCGAAGGTTGCTAGTTACGAGCAGTACTTC

D: .
V: TRBV7-3
J: TRBJ2-7
size: .
CDR3: CASSLGLRQGPYEQYF
DNA: TGTGCCAGCAGCTTAGGGTTGAGGCAGGGACCTTACGAGCAGTACTTC

D: .
V: TRBV4-1
J: TRBJ1-2
size: .
CDR3: CASSQAQGYYGYTF
DNA: TGCGCCAGCAGCCAAGCACAGGGTTACTATGGCTACACCTTC

D: TRBD1
V: TRBV4-1
J: TRBJ1-1
size: .
CDR3: CASSQALQGAREAFF
DNA: TGCGCCAGCAGCCAAGCTCTCCAGGGGGCTCGGGAAGCTTTCTTT

D: TRBD2
V: TRBV27
J: TRBJ2-7
size: .
CDR3: CASSLSFAGAYEQYF
DNA: TGTGCCAGCAGTTTATCGTTCGCGGGAGCCTACGAGCAGTACTTC

D: .
V: TRBV6-5
J: TRBJ2-2
size: many
CDR3: CATSLGFSGELFF
DNA: TGTGCCACCTCATTGGGATTCTCCGGGGAGCTGTTTTTT

D: TRBD1
V: TRBV7-2
J: TRBJ2-3
size: many
CDR3: CASELNIGTAFTDTQYF
DNA: TGTGCCAGCGAATTAAACATCGGGACAGCTTTCACAGATACGCAGTATTTT

D: TRBD1
V: TRBV7-2
J: TRBJ2-7
size: few
CDR3: CASSLTRDRDDEQYF
DNA: TGTGCCAGCAGCTTAACCCGGGACAGGGACGACGAGCAGTACTTC

D: .
V: TRBV7-9
J: TRBJ1-3
size: .
CDR3: CASSSDRSRLTSGNTIYF
DNA: TGTGCCAGCAGCTCCGACAGGTCCCGATTAACCTCTGGAAACACCATATATTTT

D: TRBD2
V: TRBV12-3/TRBV12-4
J: TRBJ2-1
size: few
CDR3: CASNPRGGRTEQFF
DNA: TGTGCCAGCAACCCACGGGGCGGGAGGACCGAGCAGTTCTTC

D: TRBD2
V: TRBV4-1
J: TRBJ2-2
size: once
CDR3: CASSQERGSAGELFF
DNA: TGCGCCAGCAGCCAAGAACGCGGGAGCGCCGGGGAGCTGTTTTTT

D: .
V: TRBV11-3
J: TRBJ2-1
size: .
CDR3: CASSLVHGGKASEQFF
DNA: TGTGCCAGCAGCTTAGTTCATGGCGGGAAGGCCAGTGAGCAGTTCTTC

D: .
V: TRBV12-3/TRBV12-4
J: TRBJ2-1
size: .
CDR3: CASSPTASYNEQFF
DNA: TGTGCCAGCAGCCCGACAGCCTCCTACAATGAGCAGTTCTTC